The clone carrying this TCR beta chain has just a few counts. Its antigen is unknown. This sample stems from a study of post-analysis software for immune sequencing data. Between the trimmed V and J ends, which lost 2 bases and 0 bases, there was a span of 8 bases. Germline assignment: CDR1 MNHEY and CDR2 SVGEGT. The CDR3 is 15 amino acids. The TCR beta cDNA libraries contained unique molecular identifiers. TCRdb re-called the PCR reads with MiXCR, one entry per CDR3 protein. Of some 690,000 distinct CDR3 sequences in the sample, less than 35% are singletons; the top ten hold roughly 0.54%. Regarding the study as a whole: About five TRBV segments occurring more often in patients than controls included TRBV5-6, TRBV5-1 and TRBV20-1. Controls showed significantly higher normalized Chao1 diversity than did multiple sclerosis patients.

Sequenced sample: blood. The receptor was derived from a girl aged 10 to 17 with multiple sclerosis. The gene calls are TRBV6-2 or TRBV6-3 and TRBJ2-1; D ambiguous. The CDR3 sequence: CASSYRAASYNEQFF. Written as DNA, the CDR3 is TGTGCCAGCAGTTACCGGGCAGCCTCCTACAATGAGCAGTTCTTC.